In its sample, the clone carrying this T cell receptor (beta chain) was seen a few times. As for time point: patch test 1, 2 weeks after DPC sensitization. Treatment noted: therapeutic diphenylcyclopropenone sensitization with weekly scalp DPC. Unfractionated whole blood was the source from which total RNA was extracted. The donor pool consisted of alopecia patients aged 18 to 70 years, considered suitable for DPC. This sample is drawn from a study of human T cells and chemical hapten exposure. Study context: Patch testing was performed with 0.01% DPC on the upper back, with reading at 6 days.

Original processing notes: A per-sample median of roughly 96,000 TCRs was observed, with a range of about 20,000 to 700,000. MiXCR, run by TCRdb on the RACE reads, gives a single entry per CDR3 protein. The V and J calls and clone size come from TCRdb's table, not from the authors' own analysis. The table records roughly 52,000 distinct CDR3 sequences, approximately 10% of them present only once. This clonotype was sampled from a middle-aged woman with alopecia areata. Some clones in this sample may be carry-over from other donors' samples. Source: whole blood, taken in connection with sensitization to the hapten diphenylcyclopropenone (DPC).

CDR3 in DNA: TGCAGCGTTGAAGTAGCGGGAGCGGGAACCGGGGAGCTGTTTTTT. As protein: CSVEVAGAGTGELFF. The chain uses TRBV29-1 and TRBJ2-2; 9 bases agree with TRBD2. Germline lookup yields CDR1 SQVTM and CDR2 ANQGSEA. The J segment lost 5 bases and the V segment lost 1 base, leaving 5 bases of the junction unmatched. This CDR3 contains 15 residues.